This record concerns one T cell receptor (beta chain) sequence. Its antigen is unidentified. A library of TCRbeta sequences, prepared with unique molecular identifiers, was generated. TCRdb redid the calling of the PCR reads with MiXCR, one entry per CDR3 protein. Among about 900,000 distinct CDR3 sequences listed, about 31% were seen once. This specimen comes from a study of T-cell reconstitution after alpha-beta-depleted transplantation in children. Broader study findings: At around two months after transplant, the alpha-beta T cells were reportedly derived from several hundred expanded clones that came from non-depleted graft cells. At the one-year point after transplant, T-cell counts and TCRbeta diversity were found to come mostly from T cells that had been newly produced.

The junction had 8 bases not matched to a gene; V was cut back by 4 bases and J by 5 bases. In germline, CDR1 is SGHTA, CDR2 FQGTGA. This CDR3 is built from 15 residues. This receptor was identified in a boy under two years old who had a stem cell transplant for SCID, so the T cells may come from the graft donor. The chain combines TRBV7-3 with TRBJ2-3; TRBD1 matches 8 bases. Sequences were derived from PBMCs, mostly from graft donor cells, sampled 360 days after TCRalphabeta/CD19-depleted stem cell transplant. Here the CDR3 reads CASSSQGARRDTQYF. The CDR3 nucleotides read TGTGCCAGCAGCTCCCAGGGGGCGCGTAGAGATACGCAGTATTTT.